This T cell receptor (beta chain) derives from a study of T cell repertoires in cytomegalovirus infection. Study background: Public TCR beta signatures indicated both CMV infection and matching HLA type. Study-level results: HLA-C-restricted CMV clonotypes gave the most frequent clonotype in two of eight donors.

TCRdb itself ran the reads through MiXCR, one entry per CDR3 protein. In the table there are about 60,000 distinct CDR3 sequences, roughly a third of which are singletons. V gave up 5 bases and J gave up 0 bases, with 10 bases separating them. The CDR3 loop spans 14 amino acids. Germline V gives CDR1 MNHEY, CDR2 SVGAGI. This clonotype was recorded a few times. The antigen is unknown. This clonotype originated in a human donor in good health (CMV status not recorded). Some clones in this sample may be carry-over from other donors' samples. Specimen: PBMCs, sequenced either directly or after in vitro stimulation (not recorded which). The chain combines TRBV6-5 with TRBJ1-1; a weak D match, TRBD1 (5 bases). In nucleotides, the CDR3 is TGTGCCAGCAGTCGACAGAGTATGAACACTGAAGCTTTCTTT. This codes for CASSRQSMNTEAFF.